This note documents a single TCR beta chain sequence. Its antigen is unidentified. The data are from a study of cytomegalovirus exposure and HLA in healthy donors. General study points: It was reported in a later analysis that an Asian-associated ancestry cluster showed fewer N-insertions than the approximately 700-donor mean. Cytomegalovirus-associated status was assigned to around 160 TCR beta chains. For TCR beta chains, V- and J-gene trimming was later linked to a missense DCLRE1C variant. A later analysis showed HLA-associated TCR beta chains outstripping equally common others in clonal expansion.

Primers included in the PCR were 60 Vbeta and 13 Jbeta primers. Clones were sequenced by immunoSEQ multiplex PCR, and TCRdb holds only the in-frame ones, with some missing. In the table there are about 170,000 clones, roughly 81% of which are singletons. The CDR3 spans 15 residues. Trimming stripped 6 bases from V and 4 bases from J, with 16 bases between. Germline V lookup: CDR1 SNHLY, CDR2 FYNNEI. The gene calls are TRBV2 and TRBJ1-5; D is perhaps TRBD1 (6 bases). This receptor was obtained from a young man in good health and CMV-seropositive. Specimen: PBMCs. The CDR3 reads CASSLRGGGNQPQHF. The CDR3 DNA follows: TGTGCCAGCAGCCTCAGGGGAGGGGGTAATCAGCCCCAGCATTTT.